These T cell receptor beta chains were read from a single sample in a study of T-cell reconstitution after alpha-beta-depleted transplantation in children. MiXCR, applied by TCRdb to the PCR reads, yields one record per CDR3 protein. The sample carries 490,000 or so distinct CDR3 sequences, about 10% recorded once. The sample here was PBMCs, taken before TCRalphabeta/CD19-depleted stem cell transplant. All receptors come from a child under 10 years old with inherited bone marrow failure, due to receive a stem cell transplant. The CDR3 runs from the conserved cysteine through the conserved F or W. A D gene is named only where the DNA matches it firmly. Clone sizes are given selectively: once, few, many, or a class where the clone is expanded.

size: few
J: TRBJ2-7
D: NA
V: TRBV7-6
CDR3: CASSRPPGPGYEQYF
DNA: TGTGCCAGCAGTCGTCCCCCGGGCCCAGGGTACGAGCAGTACTTC

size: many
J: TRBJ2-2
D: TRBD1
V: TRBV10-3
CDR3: CATRDRGESGELFF
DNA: TGTGCCACCCGGGACAGGGGAGAGTCCGGGGAGCTGTTTTTT

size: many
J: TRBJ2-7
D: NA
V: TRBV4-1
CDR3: CASSQGWVGSYEQYF
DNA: TGCGCCAGCAGCCAAGGATGGGTGGGCAGCTACGAGCAGTACTTC

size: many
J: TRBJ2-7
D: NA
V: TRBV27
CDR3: CASRRFYEQYF
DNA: TGTGCCAGCAGACGCTTCTACGAGCAGTACTTC

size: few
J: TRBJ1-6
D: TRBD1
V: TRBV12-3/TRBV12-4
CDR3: CASSLEGTGNSPLHF
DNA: TGTGCCAGCAGTTTAGAGGGGACAGGCAATTCACCCCTCCACTTT

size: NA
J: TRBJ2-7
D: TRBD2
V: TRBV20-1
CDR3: CCARGVWGLAGAYEQYF
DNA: TGCTGTGCTAGAGGGGTCTGGGGACTAGCGGGCGCCTACGAGCAGTACTTC

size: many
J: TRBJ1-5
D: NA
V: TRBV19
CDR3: CASSIGEETYSNQPQHF
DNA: TGTGCCAGTAGTATTGGGGAAGAAACTTATAGCAATCAGCCCCAGCATTTT

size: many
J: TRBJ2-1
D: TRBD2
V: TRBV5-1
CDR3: CASSLAGLAGGNEQFF
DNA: TGCGCCAGCAGCTTGGCGGGACTAGCGGGAGGGAATGAGCAGTTCTTC

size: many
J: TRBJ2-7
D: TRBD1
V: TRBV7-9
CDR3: CASSLRDRIGYEQYF
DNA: TGTGCCAGCAGCCTCCGGGACAGGATTGGCTACGAGCAGTACTTC

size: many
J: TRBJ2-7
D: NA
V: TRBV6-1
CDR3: CAEGGAVSSEQYF
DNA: TGTGCCGAGGGGGGAGCAGTTTCTAGCGAGCAGTACTTC

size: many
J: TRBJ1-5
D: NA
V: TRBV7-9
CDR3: CASSWSDQPQHF
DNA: TGTGCCAGCAGCTGGAGCGACCAGCCCCAGCATTTT

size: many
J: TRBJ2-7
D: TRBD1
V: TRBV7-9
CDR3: CASSSGGPHPAYEQYF
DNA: TGTGCCAGCAGCTCAGGGGGCCCCCACCCCGCCTACGAGCAGTACTTC

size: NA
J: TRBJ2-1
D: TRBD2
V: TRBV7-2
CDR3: CASTPASGYSYNEQFF
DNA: TGTGCCAGCACCCCAGCTAGCGGTTATTCCTACAATGAGCAGTTCTTC

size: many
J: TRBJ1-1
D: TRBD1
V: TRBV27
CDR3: CASSSTGGTEAFF
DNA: TGTGCCAGCAGTTCTACAGGGGGCACTGAAGCTTTCTTT

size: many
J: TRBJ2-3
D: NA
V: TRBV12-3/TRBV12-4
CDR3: CASSFNPPSSTDTQYF
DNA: TGTGCCAGCAGTTTTAACCCACCGTCTAGCACAGATACGCAGTATTTT

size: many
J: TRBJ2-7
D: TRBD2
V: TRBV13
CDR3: CASSRGLVAFFEQYF
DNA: TGTGCCAGCAGCCGGGGACTAGTGGCGTTTTTCGAGCAGTACTTC

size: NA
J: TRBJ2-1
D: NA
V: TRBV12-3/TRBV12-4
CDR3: CASRLEGSENEQFF
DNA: TGTGCCAGCAGACTGGAGGGCTCCGAGAATGAGCAGTTCTTC

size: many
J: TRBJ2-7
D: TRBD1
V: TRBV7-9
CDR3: CASSPGQGVDEQYF
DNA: TGTGCCAGCAGCCCCGGACAGGGCGTGGACGAGCAGTACTTC

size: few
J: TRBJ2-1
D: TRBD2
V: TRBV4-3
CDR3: CASSQDVLAGGMYNEQFF
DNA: TGCGCCAGCAGCCAAGATGTCCTAGCGGGAGGGATGTACAATGAGCAGTTCTTC

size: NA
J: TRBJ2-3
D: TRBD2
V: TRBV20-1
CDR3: CSAIRTSGTDTQYF
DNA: TGCAGTGCTATTCGGACTAGCGGCACAGATACGCAGTATTTT

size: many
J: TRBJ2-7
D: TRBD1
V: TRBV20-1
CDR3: CSARDWGTGNLYEQYF
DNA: TGCAGTGCTAGAGATTGGGGGACAGGGAATCTCTACGAGCAGTACTTC

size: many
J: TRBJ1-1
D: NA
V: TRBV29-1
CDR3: CSVRGTEAFF
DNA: TGCAGCGTCCGAGGAACTGAAGCTTTCTTT

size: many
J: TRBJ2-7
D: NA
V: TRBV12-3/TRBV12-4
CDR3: CASSFGPSSPYEQYF
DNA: TGTGCCAGCAGTTTTGGGCCGTCCTCTCCCTACGAGCAGTACTTC

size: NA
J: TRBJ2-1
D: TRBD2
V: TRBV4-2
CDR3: CASSQDSGLGTLGEQFF
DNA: TGTGCCAGCAGCCAAGATTCGGGACTAGGTACTCTTGGGGAGCAGTTCTTC

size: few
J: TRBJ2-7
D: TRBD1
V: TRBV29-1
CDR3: CSVGQGQDSYEQYF
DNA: TGCAGCGTGGGACAGGGACAGGATTCCTACGAGCAGTACTTC

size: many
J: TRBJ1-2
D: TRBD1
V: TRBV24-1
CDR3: CATDRGYGYTF
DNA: TGTGCCACGGACAGGGGCTATGGCTACACCTTC

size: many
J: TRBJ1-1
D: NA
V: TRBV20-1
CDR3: CSALRHMNTEAFF
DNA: TGCAGTGCTCTTCGACACATGAACACTGAAGCTTTCTTT

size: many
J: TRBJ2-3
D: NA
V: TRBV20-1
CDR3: CSASVITDTQYF
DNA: TGCAGTGCTAGCGTGATCACAGATACGCAGTATTTT

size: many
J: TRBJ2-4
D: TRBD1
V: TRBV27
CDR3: CASSLTTGVAKNIQYF
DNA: TGTGCCAGCAGTTTAACCACAGGGGTAGCCAAAAACATTCAGTACTTC

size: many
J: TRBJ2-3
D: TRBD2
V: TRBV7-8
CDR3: CASSRLGGLAGQYF
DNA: TGTGCCAGCAGCAGACTGGGTGGACTAGCGGGGCAGTATTTT

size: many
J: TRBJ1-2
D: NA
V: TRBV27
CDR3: CASSFRDGYGYTF
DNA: TGTGCCAGCAGCTTCAGGGACGGCTATGGCTACACCTTC

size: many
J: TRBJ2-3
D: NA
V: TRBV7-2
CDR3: CASSLVAVTTDTQYF
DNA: TGTGCCAGCAGCTTAGTGGCAGTAACCACAGATACGCAGTATTTT

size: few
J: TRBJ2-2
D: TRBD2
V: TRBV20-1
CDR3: CSARDIQRDATGELFF
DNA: TGCAGTGCTAGAGATATCCAGCGGGATGCAACCGGGGAGCTGTTTTTT

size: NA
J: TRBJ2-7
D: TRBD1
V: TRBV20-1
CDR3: CSARRDRGPYEQYF
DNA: TGCAGTGCTAGACGGGACAGGGGGCCCTACGAGCAGTACTTC

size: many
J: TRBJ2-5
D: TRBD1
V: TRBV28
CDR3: CASSPDRAFQETQYF
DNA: TGTGCCAGCAGCCCTGACAGGGCGTTCCAAGAGACCCAGTACTTC

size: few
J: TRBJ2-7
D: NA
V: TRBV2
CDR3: CASSEGQLRPYEQYF
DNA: TGTGCCAGCAGTGAAGGGCAGCTGAGACCCTACGAGCAGTACTTC

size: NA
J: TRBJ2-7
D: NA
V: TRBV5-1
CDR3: CASSLALRGHEQYF
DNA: TGCGCCAGCAGCTTGGCGCTCAGGGGACACGAGCAGTACTTC

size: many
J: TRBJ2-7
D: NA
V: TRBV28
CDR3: CASSSEDPYEQYF
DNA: TGTGCCAGCAGTTCCGAGGACCCCTACGAGCAGTACTTC

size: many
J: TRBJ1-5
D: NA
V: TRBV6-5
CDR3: CASSSMTGQPQHF
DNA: TGTGCCAGCAGTTCCATGACGGGTCAGCCCCAGCATTTT

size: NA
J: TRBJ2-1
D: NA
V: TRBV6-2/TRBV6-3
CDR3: CASSYSIWSAGSYNEQFF
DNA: TGTGCCAGCAGTTACTCGATTTGGTCGGCGGGCTCCTACAATGAGCAGTTCTTC

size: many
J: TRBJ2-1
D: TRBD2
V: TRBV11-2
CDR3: CASSFPKKREGLPRSYNEQFF
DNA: TGTGCCAGCAGCTTTCCCAAAAAGCGGGAGGGCCTGCCCAGATCCTACAATGAGCAGTTCTTC

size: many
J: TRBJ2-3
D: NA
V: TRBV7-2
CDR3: CASSRSLGPTDTQYF
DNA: TGTGCCAGCAGCCGATCCCTAGGACCCACAGATACGCAGTATTTT

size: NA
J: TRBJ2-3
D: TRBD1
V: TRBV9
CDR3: CASSLTGVLNTDTQYF
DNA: TGTGCCAGCAGCCTGACAGGGGTGCTAAACACAGATACGCAGTATTTT

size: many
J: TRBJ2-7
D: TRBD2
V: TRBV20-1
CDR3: CSARAGLDEQYF
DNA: TGCAGTGCTAGAGCCGGACTAGACGAGCAGTACTTC

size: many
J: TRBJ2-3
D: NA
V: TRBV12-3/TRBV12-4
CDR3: CASRQQRDTQYF
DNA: TGTGCCAGCAGGCAACAGAGAGATACGCAGTATTTT

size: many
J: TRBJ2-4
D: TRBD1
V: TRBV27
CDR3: CASRVRGSAKNIQYF
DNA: TGTGCCAGCAGGGTCAGGGGGTCGGCCAAAAACATTCAGTACTTC

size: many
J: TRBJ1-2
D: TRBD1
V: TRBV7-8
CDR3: CASSSRTGGSNYGYTF
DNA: TGTGCCAGCAGCTCTAGGACAGGGGGCTCTAACTATGGCTACACCTTC

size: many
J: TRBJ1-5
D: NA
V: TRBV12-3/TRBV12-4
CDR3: CASSLAGRGNSQPQHF
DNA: TGTGCCAGCAGTTTAGCAGGGAGGGGGAATAGTCAGCCCCAGCATTTT

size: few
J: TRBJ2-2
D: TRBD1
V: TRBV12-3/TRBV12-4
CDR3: CASRFDRGRTGELFF
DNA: TGTGCCAGCAGGTTCGACAGGGGAAGGACCGGGGAGCTGTTTTTT

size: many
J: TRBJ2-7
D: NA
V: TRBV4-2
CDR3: CASSQPLSYEQYF
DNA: TGTGCCAGCAGCCAACCCCTCTCCTACGAGCAGTACTTC

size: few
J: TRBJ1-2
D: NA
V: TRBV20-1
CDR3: CSAPGASGYTF
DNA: TGCAGTGCTCCGGGGGCGAGTGGCTACACCTTC

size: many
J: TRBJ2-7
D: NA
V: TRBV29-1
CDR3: CSVALVQPYEQYF
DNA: TGCAGCGTTGCACTTGTCCAGCCCTACGAGCAGTACTTC

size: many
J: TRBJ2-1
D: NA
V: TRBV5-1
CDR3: CASSLGTGSYNEQFF
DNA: TGCGCCAGCAGCTTGGGGACCGGTTCCTACAATGAGCAGTTCTTC

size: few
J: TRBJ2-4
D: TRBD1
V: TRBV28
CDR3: CASAGTAHIQYF
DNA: TGTGCCAGTGCCGGGACAGCACATATTCAGTACTTC

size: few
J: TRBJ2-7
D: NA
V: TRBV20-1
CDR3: CSARNLETNEQYF
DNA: TGCAGTGCTAGAAATCTGGAAACCAACGAGCAGTACTTC

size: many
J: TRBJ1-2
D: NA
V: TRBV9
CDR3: CASSVGAVYGYTF
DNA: TGTGCCAGCAGCGTAGGAGCCGTCTATGGCTACACCTTC

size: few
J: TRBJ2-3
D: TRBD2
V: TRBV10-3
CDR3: CAISPGLAVKGDTQYF
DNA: TGTGCCATCAGTCCCGGACTAGCGGTCAAGGGAGATACGCAGTATTTT

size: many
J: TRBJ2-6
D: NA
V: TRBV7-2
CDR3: CASSSSDRSPQSGANVLTF
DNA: TGTGCCAGCAGCTCATCCGACAGGTCCCCTCAGTCTGGGGCCAACGTCCTGACTTTC

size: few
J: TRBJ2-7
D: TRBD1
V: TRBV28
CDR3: CASSLGTWGTAYTYEQYF
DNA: TGTGCCAGCAGTTTAGGGACCTGGGGGACAGCCTACACCTACGAGCAGTACTTC

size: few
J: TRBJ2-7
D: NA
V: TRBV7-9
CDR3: CASSLGTTGRLTYEQYF
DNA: TGTGCCAGCAGCTTAGGGACCACAGGGCGCTTGACCTACGAGCAGTACTTC